The rows below give T cell receptor beta chains drawn from one sample of a study of radiotherapy plus CTLA-4 blockade in lung cancer. The table came from immunoSEQ multiplex PCR; TCRdb's copy has only in-frame clones and leaves some out. The repertoire has about 77,000 clones, roughly four fifths of them found once; the top ten carry approximately 9.9%. The starting material was peripheral blood, obtained from a patient treated with radiotherapy plus ipilimumab. These receptors originate from a human donor with non-small cell lung cancer whose response to radiotherapy plus ipilimumab could not be evaluated. The CDR3 runs from the conserved cysteine through the conserved F or W. The order of the fields is D gene, clone size, V gene, J gene, CDR3 protein, CDR3 DNA. D genes are given only for firm matches. Clone size is given for some rows only: seen once, a few or many times, or a class if the clone is expanded.

>NA|NA|TRBV9|TRBJ2-2
CASSEEGSGELFF
TGTGCCAGCAGCGAGGAGGGATCCGGGGAGCTGTTTTTT
>TRBD1|NA|TRBV11-1|TRBJ1-6
CASSPGTGGFSPLHF
TGTGCCAGCAGCCCCGGGACAGGGGGCTTCTCACCCCTCCACTTT
>NA|NA|TRBV5-1|TRBJ1-1
CASSLVPGDTEAFF
TGCGCCAGCAGCTTGGTCCCAGGCGACACTGAAGCTTTCTTT
>NA|few|TRBV4-1|TRBJ2-7
CASSQLVGVVSSYEQYF
TGCGCCAGCAGCCAATTAGTCGGGGTAGTAAGCTCCTACGAGCAGTACTTC
>TRBD2|NA|TRBV7-2|TRBJ2-1
CASSLMVAGAREQFF
TGTGCCAGCAGCTTAATGGTAGCGGGGGCGCGTGAGCAGTTCTTC
>NA|NA|TRBV4-2|TRBJ2-3
CASSQKAGLSTDTQYF
TGTGCCAGCAGCCAGAAGGCGGGGTTGAGCACAGATACGCAGTATTTT
>NA|NA|TRBV28|TRBJ1-1
CASSGVLNTEAFF
TGTGCCAGCAGCGGGGTCCTTAACACTGAAGCTTTCTTT
>TRBD1|NA|TRBV5-1|TRBJ1-5
CASSPYTGGRGQPQHF
TGCGCCAGCAGCCCCTATACAGGGGGCCGGGGTCAGCCCCAGCATTTT
>TRBD2|few|TRBV29-1|TRBJ2-3
CSVGTSGTEDTQYF
TGCAGCGTTGGGACTAGCGGGACCGAAGATACGCAGTATTTT
>NA|NA|TRBV7-2|TRBJ1-3
CASSPRDGGDTGNTIYF
TGTGCCAGCAGCCCCCGGGACGGAGGGGATACTGGAAACACCATATATTTT